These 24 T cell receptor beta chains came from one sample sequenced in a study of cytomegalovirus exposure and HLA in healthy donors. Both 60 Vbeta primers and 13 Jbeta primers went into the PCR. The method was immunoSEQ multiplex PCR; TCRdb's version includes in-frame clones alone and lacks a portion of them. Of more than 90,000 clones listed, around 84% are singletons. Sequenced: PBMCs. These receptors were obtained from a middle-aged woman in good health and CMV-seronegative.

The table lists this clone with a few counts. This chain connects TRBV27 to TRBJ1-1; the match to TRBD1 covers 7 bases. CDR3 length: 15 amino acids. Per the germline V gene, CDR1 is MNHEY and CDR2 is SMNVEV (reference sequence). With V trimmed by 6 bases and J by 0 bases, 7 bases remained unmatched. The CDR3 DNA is TGTGCCAGCAGATCGGCCGGGACAGTGAACACTGAAGCTTTCTTT. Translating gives CASRSAGTVNTEAFF.

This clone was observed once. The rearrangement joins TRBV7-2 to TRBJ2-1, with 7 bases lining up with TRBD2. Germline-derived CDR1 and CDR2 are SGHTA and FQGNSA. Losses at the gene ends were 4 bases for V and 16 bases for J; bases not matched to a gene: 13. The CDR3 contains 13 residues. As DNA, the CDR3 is TGTGCCAGCAGCTCCCTTTTGCGGGAGCGAGCATTCTTC. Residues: CASSSLLRERAFF. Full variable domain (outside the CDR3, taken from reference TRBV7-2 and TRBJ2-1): GAGVSQSPSNKVTEKGKDVELRCDPISGHTALYWYRQSLGQGLEFLIYFQGNSAPDKSGLPSDRFSAERTGGSVSTLTIQRTQQEDSAVYLCASSSLLRERAFFGPGTRLTVL.

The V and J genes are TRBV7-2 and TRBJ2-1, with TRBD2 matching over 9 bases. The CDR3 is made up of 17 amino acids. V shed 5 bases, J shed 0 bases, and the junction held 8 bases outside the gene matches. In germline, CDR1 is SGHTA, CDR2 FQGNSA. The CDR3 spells CASSRTSVQSSYNEQFF. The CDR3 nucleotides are TGTGCCAGCAGCCGGACTAGCGTCCAGAGCTCCTACAATGAGCAGTTCTTC.

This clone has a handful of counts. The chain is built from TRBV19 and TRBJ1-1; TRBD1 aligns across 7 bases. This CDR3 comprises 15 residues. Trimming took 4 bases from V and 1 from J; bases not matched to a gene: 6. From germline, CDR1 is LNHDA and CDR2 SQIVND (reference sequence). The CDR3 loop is CASSTPGQANTEAFF. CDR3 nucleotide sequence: TGTGCCAGTAGTACCCCTGGACAGGCGAACACTGAAGCTTTCTTT.

CDR3 amino acids: CASNQMNTEAFF. Written as DNA, the CDR3 is TGTGCCAGCAATCAGATGAACACTGAAGCTTTCTTT. The chain carries TRBV27 and TRBJ1-1; D not resolved. Per the germline V gene, CDR1 is MNHEY and CDR2 is SMNVEV (reference sequence). Trimming left V 7 bases short and J 0 bases short, with 6 bases between. This CDR3 region has 12 residues.

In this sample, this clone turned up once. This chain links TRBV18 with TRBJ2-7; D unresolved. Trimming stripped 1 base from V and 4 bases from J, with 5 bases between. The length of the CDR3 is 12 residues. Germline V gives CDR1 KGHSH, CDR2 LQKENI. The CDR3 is CASSPRRYEQYF. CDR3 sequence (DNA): TGTGCCAGCTCACCACGGAGATACGAGCAGTACTTC.

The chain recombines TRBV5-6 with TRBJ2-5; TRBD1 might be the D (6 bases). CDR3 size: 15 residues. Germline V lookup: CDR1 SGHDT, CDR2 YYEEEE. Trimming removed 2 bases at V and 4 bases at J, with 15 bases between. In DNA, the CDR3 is TGTGCCAGCAGCTTAGTCTCGGTAGGGGGAGAGACCCAGTACTTC. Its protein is CASSLVSVGGETQYF. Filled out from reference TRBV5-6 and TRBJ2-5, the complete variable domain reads DAGVTQSPTHLIKTRGQQVTLRCSPKSGHDTVSWYQQALGQGPQFIFQYYEEEERQRGNFPDRFSGHQFPNYSSELNVNALLLGDSALYLCASSLVSVGGETQYFGPGTRLLVL.

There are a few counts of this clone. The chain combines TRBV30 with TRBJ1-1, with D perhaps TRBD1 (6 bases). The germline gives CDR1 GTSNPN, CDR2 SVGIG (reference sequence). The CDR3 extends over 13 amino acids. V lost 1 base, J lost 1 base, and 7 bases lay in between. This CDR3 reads CAWSGGQNTEAFF. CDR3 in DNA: TGTGCCTGGAGTGGGGGACAGAACACTGAAGCTTTCTTT.

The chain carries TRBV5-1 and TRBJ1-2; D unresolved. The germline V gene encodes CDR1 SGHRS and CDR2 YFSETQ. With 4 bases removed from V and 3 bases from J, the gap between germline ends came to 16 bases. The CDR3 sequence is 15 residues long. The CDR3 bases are TGCGCCAGCAGCGTAAAACCCCCCGAGCACTATGGCTACACCTTC. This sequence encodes CASSVKPPEHYGYTF.

In nucleotides, the CDR3 is TGTGCCAGCTCATCACTTCCCGGGACACACACAGATACGCAGTATTTT. Encoded protein: CASSSLPGTHTDTQYF. The V and J genes are TRBV18 and TRBJ2-3, with a weak D call TRBD1 (6 bases). Germline CDR1 and CDR2: KGHSH and LQKENI. The CDR3 is 16 amino acids. The V end lost 5 bases, the J end lost 2 bases, and 17 bases lay between the germline ends. The complete variable domain, with remaining parts taken from reference TRBV18 and TRBJ2-3, reads NAGVMQNPRHLVRRRGQEARLRCSPMKGHSHVYWYRQLPEEGLKFMVYLQKENIIDESGMPKERFSAEFPKEGPSILRIQQVVRGDSAAYFCASSSLPGTHTDTQYFGPGTRLTVL.

The CDR3 spells CATSRDQGDAGNTIYF. The CDR3 DNA is TGTGCCACCAGCAGAGATCAAGGGGATGCGGGAAACACCATATATTTT. The chain recombines TRBV15 with TRBJ1-3; perhaps TRBD1 as D (5 bases). V shed 0 bases and J shed 4 bases, with 13 bases lying between them. This CDR3 has 16 residues. CDR1 is LNHNV, CDR2 YYDKDF, per germline (reference sequence).

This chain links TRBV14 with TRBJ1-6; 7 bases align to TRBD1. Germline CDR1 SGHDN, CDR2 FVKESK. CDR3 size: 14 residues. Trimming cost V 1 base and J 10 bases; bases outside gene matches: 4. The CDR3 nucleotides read TGTGCCAGCAGCCAAGGACAGGGTCACTCACCCCTCCACTTT. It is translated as CASSQGQGHSPLHF.

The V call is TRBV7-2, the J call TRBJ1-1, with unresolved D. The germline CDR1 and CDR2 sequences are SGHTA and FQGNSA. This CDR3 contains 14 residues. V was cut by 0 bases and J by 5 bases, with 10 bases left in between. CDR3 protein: CASSLAVSRTEAFF. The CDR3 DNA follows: TGTGCCAGCAGCTTAGCTGTGTCGAGAACTGAAGCTTTCTTT.

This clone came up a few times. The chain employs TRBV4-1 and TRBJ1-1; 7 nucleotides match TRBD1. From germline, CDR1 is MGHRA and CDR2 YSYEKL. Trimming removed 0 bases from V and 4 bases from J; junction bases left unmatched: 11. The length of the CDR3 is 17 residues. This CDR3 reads CASSQEGWTGGGTEAFF. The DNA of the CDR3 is TGCGCCAGCAGCCAAGAGGGGTGGACAGGAGGAGGCACTGAAGCTTTCTTT.

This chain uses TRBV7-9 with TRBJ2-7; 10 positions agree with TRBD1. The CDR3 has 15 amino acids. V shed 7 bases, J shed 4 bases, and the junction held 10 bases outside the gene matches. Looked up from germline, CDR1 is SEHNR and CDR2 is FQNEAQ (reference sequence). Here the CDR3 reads CASTEPGQGGYEQYF. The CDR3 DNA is TGTGCCAGCACCGAACCCGGACAGGGGGGATACGAGCAGTACTTC. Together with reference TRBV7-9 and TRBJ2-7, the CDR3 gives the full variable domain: DTGVSQNPRHKITKRGQNVTFRCDPISEHNRLYWYRQTLGQGPEFLTYFQNEAQLEKSRLLSDRFSAERPKGSFSTLEIQRTEQGDSAMYLCASTEPGQGGYEQYFGPGTRLTVT.

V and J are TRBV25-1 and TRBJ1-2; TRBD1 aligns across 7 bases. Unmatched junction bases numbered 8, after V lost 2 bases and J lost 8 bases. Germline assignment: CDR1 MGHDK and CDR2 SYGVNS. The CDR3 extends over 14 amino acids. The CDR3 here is CASSEPDRRRGYTF. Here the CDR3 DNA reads TGTGCCAGCAGTGAACCGGACAGGCGGAGGGGCTACACCTTC.

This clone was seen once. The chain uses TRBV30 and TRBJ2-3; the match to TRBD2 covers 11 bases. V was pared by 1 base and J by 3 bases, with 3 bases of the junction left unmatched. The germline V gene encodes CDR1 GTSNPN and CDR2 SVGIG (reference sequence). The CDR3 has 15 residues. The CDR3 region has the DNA TGTGCCTGGAGTGGACTAGCGGGACGGACAGATACGCAGTATTTT. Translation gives CAWSGLAGRTDTQYF.

The CDR3 region is CASSLGLAGTNHEQFF. In DNA, the CDR3 is TGTGCCAGCAGCTTGGGACTAGCGGGGACTAATCATGAGCAGTTCTTC. The J gene is TRBJ2-1, the V gene TRBV11-3, with TRBD2 matching 13 bases. CDR3 length equals 16 residues. After removal of 3 bases from V and 8 bases from J, the junction contained 7 bases not matched to a gene. Looked up from germline, CDR1 is SGHNT and CDR2 is YENEEA. Looking up the rest from reference TRBV11-3 and TRBJ2-1 gives the full variable domain: EAGVVQSPRYKIIEKKQPVAFWCNPISGHNTLYWYLQNLGQGPELLIRYENEEAVDDSQLPKDRFSAERLKGVDSTLKIQPAELGDSAVYLCASSLGLAGTNHEQFFGPGTRLTVL.

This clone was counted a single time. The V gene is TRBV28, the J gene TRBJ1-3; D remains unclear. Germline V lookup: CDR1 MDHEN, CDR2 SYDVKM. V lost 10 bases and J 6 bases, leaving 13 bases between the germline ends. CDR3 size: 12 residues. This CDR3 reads CATRKEINTIYF. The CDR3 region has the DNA TGTGCCACCCGGAAGGAGATAAACACCATATATTTT.

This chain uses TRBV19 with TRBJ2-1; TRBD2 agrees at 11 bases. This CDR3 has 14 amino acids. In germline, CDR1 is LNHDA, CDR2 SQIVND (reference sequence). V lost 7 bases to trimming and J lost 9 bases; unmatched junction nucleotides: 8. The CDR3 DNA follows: TGTGCCAGTACGGGAACTAGCGGGAGTGGTGAGCAGTTCTTC. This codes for CASTGTSGSGEQFF.

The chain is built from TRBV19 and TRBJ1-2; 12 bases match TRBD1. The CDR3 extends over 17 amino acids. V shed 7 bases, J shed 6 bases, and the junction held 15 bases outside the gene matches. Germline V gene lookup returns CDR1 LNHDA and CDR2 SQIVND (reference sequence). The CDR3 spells CASTPLRDRGRSDGYTF. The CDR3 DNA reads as TGTGCCAGTACCCCCCTCCGGGACAGGGGGCGTTCCGATGGCTACACCTTC.

The CDR3 reads CASSLSGTYYNEQFF. As DNA, the CDR3 is TGTGCCAGCAGTTTAAGCGGGACGTACTACAATGAGCAGTTCTTC. The chain has TRBV27 and TRBJ2-1; 7 bases map to TRBD2. Germline assignment: CDR1 MNHEY and CDR2 SMNVEV (reference sequence). V lost 2 bases and J lost 3; bases outside the gene matches: 4. The CDR3 is 15 amino acids.

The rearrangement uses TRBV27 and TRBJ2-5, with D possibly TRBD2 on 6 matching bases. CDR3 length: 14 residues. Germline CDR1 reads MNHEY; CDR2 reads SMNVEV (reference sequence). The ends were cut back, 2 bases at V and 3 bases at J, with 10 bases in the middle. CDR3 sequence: CASSLIGRKETQYF. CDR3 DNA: TGTGCCAGCAGTTTAATAGGGAGGAAAGAGACCCAGTACTTC.

In nucleotides, the CDR3 is TGCGCCAGCAGCCAAGATTTGGCGGGAGTGAGGGAGCAGTTCTTC. Its protein is CASSQDLAGVREQFF. The chain couples TRBV4-3 to TRBJ2-1; TRBD2 aligns across 7 bases. CDR1 LGHNA and CDR2 YSLEER come from the germline V gene. CDR3 size: 15 residues. J lost 10 bases, V lost 0 bases, and 9 bases had no gene match.